This is a list of T cell receptor beta chains from one sample in a study of T cells in Graves' hyperthyroidism and ophthalmopathy. TCRdb re-analysed the multiplex PCR reads in MiXCR, keeping a single row per CDR3 protein. The sample yields 700,000 or so distinct CDR3 sequences, roughly 15% seen once. Sequenced input: blood. All receptors derive from a man between 18 and 35 years old with Graves' hyperthyroidism. Each CDR3 is given with its conserved first and last residue. D genes are given only for firm matches. Clone sizes are given selectively: once, few, many, or a class where the clone is expanded.

j_call: TRBJ1-1
clone_size: few
d_call: NA
v_call: TRBV7-9
cdr3_aa: CASSLARDRTEAFF
cdr3_nt: TGTGCCAGCAGCTTAGCCCGGGACCGCACTGAAGCTTTCTTT

j_call: TRBJ1-2
clone_size: many
d_call: NA
v_call: TRBV28
cdr3_aa: CASSFHGYGSYTF
cdr3_nt: TGTGCCAGCAGTTTCCACGGATATGGGAGCTACACCTTC

j_call: TRBJ2-1
clone_size: NA
d_call: TRBD2
v_call: TRBV19
cdr3_aa: CASSIEASGYNEQFF
cdr3_nt: TGTGCCAGTAGTATAGAGGCTAGCGGATACAATGAGCAGTTCTTC

j_call: TRBJ2-5
clone_size: many
d_call: NA
v_call: TRBV28
cdr3_aa: CASSLARSGERETQYF
cdr3_nt: TGTGCCAGCAGTTTAGCACGGTCGGGAGAAAGGGAGACCCAGTACTTC

j_call: TRBJ2-1
clone_size: many
d_call: TRBD2
v_call: TRBV28
cdr3_aa: CASSYPSPNSGSLWGYNEQFF
cdr3_nt: TGTGCCAGCAGCTACCCCTCCCCGAATAGCGGGAGTTTATGGGGCTACAATGAGCAGTTCTTC

j_call: TRBJ2-1
clone_size: few
d_call: NA
v_call: TRBV9
cdr3_aa: CASSVGMTDGRDHEQFF
cdr3_nt: TGTGCCAGCAGCGTAGGAATGACGGATGGTCGGGATCATGAGCAGTTCTTC

j_call: TRBJ1-5
clone_size: many
d_call: TRBD1
v_call: TRBV2
cdr3_aa: CASRLTGGSNQPQHF
cdr3_nt: TGTGCCAGCAGGTTAACAGGGGGGAGCAATCAGCCCCAGCATTTT

j_call: TRBJ2-1
clone_size: NA
d_call: TRBD2
v_call: TRBV3-1
cdr3_aa: CASRTAGTSGNNNEQFF
cdr3_nt: TGTGCCAGCAGGACCGCCGGGACTAGCGGGAACAACAATGAGCAGTTCTTC

j_call: TRBJ2-7
clone_size: few
d_call: TRBD2
v_call: TRBV4-2
cdr3_aa: CASSQGRAGGSEQYF
cdr3_nt: TGTGCCAGCAGCCAAGGCCGAGCGGGAGGCTCCGAGCAGTACTTC

j_call: TRBJ2-5
clone_size: NA
d_call: TRBD2
v_call: TRBV28
cdr3_aa: CTSSLRGRALETQYF
cdr3_nt: TGTACCAGCAGTTTACGGGGGAGGGCCTTAGAGACCCAGTACTTC

j_call: TRBJ1-2
clone_size: many
d_call: NA
v_call: TRBV6-1
cdr3_aa: CASSEALQGSGYTF
cdr3_nt: TGTGCCAGCAGTGAAGCGCTTCAGGGGTCTGGCTACACCTTC

j_call: TRBJ1-1
clone_size: NA
d_call: NA
v_call: TRBV20-1
cdr3_aa: CSARKGGVNTEAFF
cdr3_nt: TGCAGTGCTAGGAAAGGGGGGGTGAACACTGAAGCTTTCTTT

j_call: TRBJ2-7
clone_size: few
d_call: TRBD2
v_call: TRBV20-1
cdr3_aa: CSARGAGALYEQYF
cdr3_nt: TGCAGTGCTAGAGGGGCGGGAGCGCTCTACGAGCAGTACTTC

j_call: TRBJ2-3
clone_size: many
d_call: NA
v_call: TRBV27
cdr3_aa: CASSFQRAASTDTQYF
cdr3_nt: TGTGCCAGCAGTTTCCAGCGGGCCGCTAGCACAGATACGCAGTATTTT

j_call: TRBJ2-7
clone_size: few
d_call: NA
v_call: TRBV20-1
cdr3_aa: CSARGDNSYEQYF
cdr3_nt: TGCAGTGCTAGAGGGGACAACTCCTACGAGCAGTACTTC

j_call: TRBJ2-2
clone_size: many
d_call: NA
v_call: TRBV2
cdr3_aa: CASNQDNANTGELFF
cdr3_nt: TGTGCCAGCAATCAGGACAATGCGAACACCGGGGAGCTGTTTTTT

j_call: TRBJ1-6
clone_size: few
d_call: TRBD1
v_call: TRBV19
cdr3_aa: CASSAGQGAGYEQYF
cdr3_nt: TGTGCCAGTAGTGCAGGACAGGGGGCAGGGTACGAGCAGTACTTT

j_call: TRBJ2-7
clone_size: many
d_call: NA
v_call: TRBV7-4
cdr3_aa: CASSPTGRVCEQYF
cdr3_nt: TGTGCCAGCAGCCCGACGGGCAGAGTATGCGAGCAGTACTTC

j_call: TRBJ1-1
clone_size: many
d_call: NA
v_call: TRBV28
cdr3_aa: CASIPGSNTEAFF
cdr3_nt: TGTGCCAGCATCCCGGGATCGAACACTGAAGCTTTCTTT

j_call: TRBJ2-7
clone_size: many
d_call: NA
v_call: TRBV5-1
cdr3_aa: CASSLVPGARSYEQYF
cdr3_nt: TGCGCCAGCAGCTTGGTCCCGGGGGCCCGCTCCTACGAGCAGTACTTC

j_call: TRBJ2-6
clone_size: many
d_call: NA
v_call: TRBV7-6
cdr3_aa: CASSLLPGRSGANVLTF
cdr3_nt: TGTGCCAGCAGCTTACTCCCAGGTCGTTCTGGGGCCAACGTCCTGACTTTC

j_call: TRBJ2-7
clone_size: many
d_call: NA
v_call: TRBV7-2
cdr3_aa: CASSRVGGGDEQYF
cdr3_nt: TGTGCCAGCAGCCGCGTTGGGGGGGGCGACGAGCAGTACTTC

j_call: TRBJ2-1
clone_size: NA
d_call: TRBD2
v_call: TRBV4-1
cdr3_aa: CASSPTSGRGHEQFF
cdr3_nt: TGCGCCAGCAGCCCGACTAGCGGGAGGGGGCATGAGCAGTTCTTC

j_call: TRBJ1-5
clone_size: many
d_call: NA
v_call: TRBV28
cdr3_aa: CASSPPWSSIQPQHF
cdr3_nt: TGTGCCAGCAGTCCCCCATGGTCTAGTATTCAGCCCCAGCATTTT

j_call: TRBJ2-3
clone_size: NA
d_call: NA
v_call: TRBV7-2
cdr3_aa: CASSLYGVTDTQYF
cdr3_nt: TGTGCCAGCAGCTTATACGGGGTCACAGATACGCAGTATTTT

j_call: TRBJ2-1
clone_size: many
d_call: NA
v_call: TRBV18
cdr3_aa: CASSPGRANEQFF
cdr3_nt: TGTGCCAGCTCACCAGGACGAGCCAATGAGCAGTTCTTC

j_call: TRBJ2-7
clone_size: many
d_call: NA
v_call: TRBV2
cdr3_aa: CASSGENREDEQYF
cdr3_nt: TGTGCCAGCAGTGGGGAAAACAGGGAAGACGAGCAGTACTTC

j_call: TRBJ2-3
clone_size: many
d_call: TRBD2
v_call: TRBV12-3/TRBV12-4
cdr3_aa: CASSPLGGSIDTQYF
cdr3_nt: TGTGCCAGCAGTCCCCTGGGCGGGAGTATTGATACGCAGTATTTT

j_call: TRBJ2-5
clone_size: NA
d_call: NA
v_call: TRBV4-1
cdr3_aa: CASSLLIPETQYF
cdr3_nt: TGCGCCAGCAGCCTACTAATACCAGAGACCCAGTACTTC

j_call: TRBJ2-7
clone_size: many
d_call: NA
v_call: TRBV30
cdr3_aa: CAWSVKGTRYEQYF
cdr3_nt: TGTGCCTGGAGTGTAAAGGGGACCCGCTACGAGCAGTACTTC

j_call: TRBJ2-5
clone_size: many
d_call: NA
v_call: TRBV7-2
cdr3_aa: CASSLRRGAGVFETQYF
cdr3_nt: TGTGCCAGCAGCTTAAGAAGGGGGGCAGGGGTCTTCGAGACCCAGTACTTC

j_call: TRBJ2-2
clone_size: few
d_call: NA
v_call: TRBV28
cdr3_aa: CASGLGGGELFF
cdr3_nt: TGTGCCAGCGGACTAGGGGGCGGGGAGCTGTTTTTT

j_call: TRBJ2-3
clone_size: NA
d_call: NA
v_call: TRBV19
cdr3_aa: CASLLAGTDTQYF
cdr3_nt: TGTGCCAGCCTACTAGCCGGCACAGATACGCAGTATTTT

j_call: TRBJ1-1
clone_size: many
d_call: NA
v_call: TRBV28
cdr3_aa: CASSAQPGSNTEAFF
cdr3_nt: TGTGCCAGCAGTGCGCAACCGGGATCGAACACTGAAGCTTTCTTT

j_call: TRBJ2-1
clone_size: many
d_call: NA
v_call: TRBV11-2
cdr3_aa: CASSLDLGEDEQFF
cdr3_nt: TGTGCCAGCAGCTTAGATCTAGGCGAGGATGAGCAGTTCTTC

j_call: TRBJ2-7
clone_size: NA
d_call: TRBD2
v_call: TRBV15
cdr3_aa: CATSPRAGATYEQYF
cdr3_nt: TGTGCCACCAGTCCTCGAGCGGGAGCCACCTACGAGCAGTACTTC

j_call: TRBJ2-1
clone_size: NA
d_call: NA
v_call: TRBV27
cdr3_aa: CATAWNSGEQFF
cdr3_nt: TGTGCCACCGCGTGGAACAGTGGTGAGCAGTTCTTC

j_call: TRBJ1-4
clone_size: NA
d_call: TRBD1
v_call: TRBV6-1
cdr3_aa: CASRQPSGGKLFF
cdr3_nt: TGTGCCAGCAGACAGCCATCAGGGGGAAAACTGTTTTTT

j_call: TRBJ2-1
clone_size: many
d_call: TRBD2
v_call: TRBV2
cdr3_aa: CASSTQAGVWNEQFF
cdr3_nt: TGTGCCAGCAGTACGCAAGCGGGGGTATGGAATGAGCAGTTCTTC

j_call: TRBJ1-1
clone_size: many
d_call: NA
v_call: TRBV20-1
cdr3_aa: CSARDLPRTEAFF
cdr3_nt: TGCAGTGCTAGAGATCTACCCCGGACTGAAGCTTTCTTT

j_call: TRBJ2-4
clone_size: few
d_call: NA
v_call: TRBV27
cdr3_aa: CASSSNRERTKNIQYF
cdr3_nt: TGTGCCAGCAGCTCCAACAGGGAACGTACCAAAAACATTCAGTACTTC

j_call: TRBJ2-5
clone_size: many
d_call: TRBD1
v_call: TRBV3-1
cdr3_aa: CASSQNRGETQYF
cdr3_nt: TGTGCCAGCAGCCAAAACAGGGGAGAGACCCAGTACTTC

j_call: TRBJ1-5
clone_size: many
d_call: NA
v_call: TRBV2
cdr3_aa: CASTSGIHQPQHF
cdr3_nt: TGTGCCAGCACATCGGGGATACATCAGCCCCAGCATTTT

j_call: TRBJ1-5
clone_size: many
d_call: TRBD1
v_call: TRBV28
cdr3_aa: CASTLTGDNQPQHF
cdr3_nt: TGTGCCAGCACTTTGACAGGGGACAATCAGCCCCAGCATTTT

j_call: TRBJ2-2
clone_size: many
d_call: NA
v_call: TRBV7-9
cdr3_aa: CASLGRGWNTGELFF
cdr3_nt: TGTGCCAGCCTGGGGCGCGGCTGGAACACCGGGGAGCTGTTTTTT

j_call: TRBJ2-5
clone_size: many
d_call: NA
v_call: TRBV2
cdr3_aa: CASSAGKETQYF
cdr3_nt: TGTGCCAGCAGTGCGGGAAAAGAGACCCAGTACTTC